This T cell receptor (beta chain) was found in a study of cytomegalovirus exposure and HLA in healthy donors (dated by TCRdb to 2015 to 2018). With respect to the entire study: In an earlier analysis of fewer than 750 of the donors, about 260 Gb of sequence data and some 100 million unique TCR beta sequences from some 170 million T cells were reported. Approximately 310 gigabases of sequencing data and 75 million to 85 million unique TCR sequences made up an early release that covered approximately 650 HLA-typed donors. Among the roughly 410 genotyped donors, approximately 76% belonged to the genetic ancestry cluster associated with self-reported Caucasian donors. The aim of the study was to test whether cataloging public T cell receptors could identify signatures of past pathogen exposure. The T cell repertoires of several hundred subjects were profiled by immunosequencing and related to cytomegalovirus serostatus. Besides the first cohort of hundreds of subjects, a separate validation cohort made up of some 110 different subjects was used. High-throughput TCR immunosequencing, statistical association of individual TCRs with disease status, and machine learning were combined to predict cytomegalovirus infection status. To study patterns of TCR occurrence, a later analysis re-analyzed previously published TCR beta repertoires from around 660 donors and added high-resolution HLA genotyping. Rather than using new phenotypic data, the later analysis identified candidate immune exposures from TCR beta sequences and from how often those sequences occurred across donors. In an earlier analysis of roughly 580 of the donors, high-throughput TCR beta sequencing was used to judge whether each TCR beta V gene segment behaved as functional or pseudogenic. Donor age, sex, ethnicity and CMV serostatus were compiled together with the repertoire data. A later genetic analysis took genome-wide SNP genotypes for about three fifths of the roughly 700 donors and used that subset as a discovery cohort. All discovery cohort repertoires had been generated using a single sequencing platform. Both class I and class II loci were covered by HLA typing, at four-digit resolution. The number of donors typed differed by locus, with 629-630 for A, B, C, DRB1 and DQB1, around 500 for DQA1, approximately 570 for DPA1, and some 470 for DPB1. About 5 DR-DQ haplotypes were handled as single units for association and clustering, since linkage in the cohort was strong. Among roughly 370 genotyped donors of the cohort, an average of roughly 240,000 unique TCR beta nucleotide sequences were sequenced per donor, 15% to 20% of them non-productive.

As encoded in the germline V gene, CDR1 is MGHRA while CDR2 is YSYEKL. The CDR3 covers 16 residues, taking in both the cysteine and the phenylalanine. Of the read, only the CDR3 DNA is kept; its 48 bases are in frame from base 1. The junction shows trimming of 6 bases on V and 2 bases on J, plus 18 bases between the germline ends. The cohort was made up of roughly 670 healthy bone marrow donors. All cohort members were sampled while nominally healthy, although unrecorded immune exposures were likely present. Of the approximately 670 cohort members, around 280 had positive CMV serostatus and 350 to 450 had negative CMV serostatus, and CMV serostatus was not recorded for the donor. Each donor provided a peripheral blood sample, and peripheral blood mononuclear cells were used for TCR beta sequencing. Genomic DNA extraction from the blood cell samples was performed with the Qiagen DNeasy Blood Extraction Kit.

Paper-wide results and their limitations: The authors suggested that the approach could potentially be generalized to other disease states and immunological phenotypes. Immune exposure information for the cohort was limited to CMV serostatus. Specific HLA alleles were associated with around 18,000 TCR beta sequences at a false discovery rate of 0.05 in a later analysis. Around 16 rarely observed V segments, including chromosome 9 orphons, were excluded from the earlier analysis of approximately 500 of the donors because counts were too low. Assigning TCR associations to individual alleles was difficult when HLA alleles, especially DR and DQ, strongly co-occurred. The cohort was sequenced for TCR beta chains only, and without alpha or paired-chain data the features that could be detected were limited. A further reported finding was that TCR beta sequences accurately predicted the HLA-A and HLA-B alleles for most subjects in the first cohort. The study listed approximately 150 TCR beta chains as associated with cytomegalovirus. A later analysis reported that several top co-occurrence clusters appeared linked to parvovirus B19, influenza, CMV and Epstein-Barr virus. The presence/absence analyses assumed that sequencing depth was roughly uniform across donors, and that assumption may not be true. HLA typing was unavailable for some donors at each locus, so association tests used only the typed subset. Linkage disequilibrium might explain the correlated functional status among segregating V segments, but an unknown experimental factor could not be ruled out. In an earlier analysis of under 600 of the donors, most TCR beta V segments were observed in productive rearrangements about 87% or about 30% of the time, broadly matching IMGT annotations. According to a later analysis, TCR association rates differed among HLA loci, with DRB1 alleles showing the most associated TCRs and HLA-C alleles showing the fewest. A later analysis found that HLA-associated TCR beta chains were more clonally expanded and had lower generation probabilities than equally common non-associated chains. In vitro tests confirmed that a few of the cytomegalovirus-associated TCR beta chains recognize cytomegalovirus antigens. Some IMGT-functional V segments, including TRBV6-2 and TRBV6-3, could not be distinguished by the 87-base-pair reads and were therefore excluded. A cluster of highly shared sequence variants was judged likely to represent a technical artifact of the sequencing pipeline. In both the original and validation cohorts, the classifier was reported to diagnose cytomegalovirus status with high specificity and sensitivity. While some public TCRs were present in many individuals, most TCR sequences turned up only very rarely across donors. In a later analysis, most CMV-associated TCR beta chains were found to appear HLA-restricted, with HLA associations seemingly driven largely by CMV exposure. In a later genetic analysis, a missense DCLRE1C variant was associated with V-gene and J-gene trimming of TCR beta chains, and the association was replicated in an independent cohort. According to a later genetic analysis, donors in an Asian-associated ancestry cluster had fewer N-insertions in productive TCRs than the roughly 670-donor mean.

Note on this clone: The antigen it binds to is not known. Per-nucleotide qualities are absent, and no much larger clonotype sits a single base away.

The protocol used for the library was the immunoSEQ multiplex PCR assay. A mixture of 60 forward primers for TCR Vbeta segments and 13 reverse primers for TCR Jbeta segments was used in the multiplex PCR. A multiplex PCR assay on genomic DNA amplified the CDR3 region of rearranged TCR beta genes. The amplified TCR beta libraries were sequenced on the Illumina HiSeq System as 87-base-pair reads. On the study's bioinformatics: A later analysis tallied around 87 million unique TCR beta chains across the 666 repertoires, and about 10 million of those chains were shared by two or more donors. A nearest-neighbor algorithm error-corrected the raw reads and collapsed the reads into unique sequences, merging closely related sequences to remove PCR and sequencing errors. Alignment of CDR3 sequences to IMGT reference sequences was used to assign V, D and J gene segments. For a sequence to be retained, a match of at least six nucleotides to both a V gene segment and a J gene segment was required. A rearrangement was called productive if the CDR3 had no stop codons and remained in frame with V and J, and every other rearrangement was called non-productive. Following IMGT convention, CDR3 was defined as the stretch from the second conserved V-encoded cysteine to the conserved J-encoded phenylalanine. The earlier analysis of about 610 of the donors excluded sequences that lacked an unambiguous match to a single V gene segment. In an earlier analysis of 450 to 700 of the donors, V segments were called functional above 56.7% productive rearrangements and were called segregating when the between-donor standard deviation exceeded 5%. A statistical classification framework was developed to diagnose cytomegalovirus status using the catalog of TCR beta chain sequences. V and J gene assignment, in a later analysis, came from comparing TCR nucleotide sequences with IMGT/GENE-DB human TR gene sequences. The TCRdist pipeline was used in a later analysis to assign CDR3 sequences and most-parsimonious VDJ recombination scenarios. A later analysis defined each TCR beta chain by its CDR3 amino acid sequence plus V-gene family, and excluded reads lacking a unique V-gene family. In a later analysis, 450 to 600 highly shared, low-generation-probability nucleotide sequences were removed to address suspected cross-contamination and a sequencing artifact. In a later analysis, a clonal expansion index was calculated for each public chain from normalized within-repertoire ranks of inferred template counts. In a later analysis, generation probabilities were computed with a VDJ recombination model fitted to out-of-frame rearrangements, and the resulting probabilities were checked against IGoR. In a later analysis, TCR-TCR, TCR-HLA and TCR-CMV co-occurrence was scored with hypergeometric tests, and a repertoire-size bias correction was applied to TCR pairs. A later analysis estimated false discovery rates by permuting HLA or CMV assignments 20 times. In a later analysis, co-occurring TCRs were grouped with DBSCAN, and TCRdist sequence similarity was added when clustering was performed within HLA-allele-positive subsets. Repertoires with fewer than 30,000 or more than 120,000 public chains were left out of co-occurrence clustering, as were about 5 repertoires with anomalous nucleotide sharing. In its TCRdb copy, this immuneACCESS table keeps in-frame sequences only and misses some clones. Where compared with another copy, unresolved V genes explain less than half of these, and the others have no known cause. V and J calls and clone size come straight from that table; D and trimming were deduced from the DNA. Counted in this sample were 100,000 to 150,000 clones; 80% of them appeared once. In total, the top ten clones hold approximately 1% of the sample.

The V and J genes are TRBV4-1 and TRBJ2-3; TRBD2 might be the D gene, on 5 matching bases. This sequence was found in a human donor in good health. Sequenced material: PBMCs. The CDR3 here reads CASRRAEWEYTDTQYF. The sequenced DNA: TGCGCCAGCAGAAGGGCCGAGTGGGAGTACACAGATACGCAGTATTTT.